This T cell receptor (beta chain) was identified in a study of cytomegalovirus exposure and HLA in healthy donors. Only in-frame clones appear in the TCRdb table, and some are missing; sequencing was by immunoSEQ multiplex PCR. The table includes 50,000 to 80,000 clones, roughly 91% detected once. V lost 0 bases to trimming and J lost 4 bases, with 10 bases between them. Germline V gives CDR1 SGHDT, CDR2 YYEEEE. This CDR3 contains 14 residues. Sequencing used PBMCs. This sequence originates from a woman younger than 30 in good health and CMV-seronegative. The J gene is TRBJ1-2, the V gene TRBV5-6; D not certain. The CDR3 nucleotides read TGTGCCAGCAGCTTGGTTACGAGGATCTATGGCTACACCTTC. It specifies CASSLVTRIYGYTF.